This T cell receptor beta chain was profiled in a study of cytomegalovirus exposure and HLA in healthy donors. Notes on the study in general: The records held CMV serostatus as the only immune exposure information. Presence/absence analyses assumed roughly uniform sequencing depth across donors, which may not hold. Rare TCR sequences predominated, though certain public TCRs were found in many donors.

The PCR used 60 Vbeta and 13 Jbeta primers. Original processing methods: Approximately 11 million of the 75 million to 95 million unique TCR beta chains counted in a later analysis were shared. Profiling relied on immunoSEQ multiplex PCR, and the TCRdb table lists in-frame clones only, not all of them. Clone size and V and J calls were adopted from that table, with D and trimming inferred from the DNA. The sample holds approximately 220,000 clones; about 83% are singletons and the top ten take about 14%. V shed 5 bases, J shed 5 bases, and the junction held 6 bases outside the gene matches. From germline, CDR1 is SEHNR and CDR2 FQNEAQ (reference sequence). The CDR3 length is 15 residues. With respect to this clone: Its antigen is currently unknown.

The chain couples TRBV7-9 to TRBJ2-7, with 13 bases fitting TRBD2. The sequencing input was PBMCs. The sequence was obtained from a middle-aged man in good health and CMV-seronegative. The CDR3 is CASSLLAGGEDEQYF. As DNA, the CDR3 is TGTGCCAGCAGCCTACTAGCGGGAGGGGAAGACGAGCAGTACTTC.